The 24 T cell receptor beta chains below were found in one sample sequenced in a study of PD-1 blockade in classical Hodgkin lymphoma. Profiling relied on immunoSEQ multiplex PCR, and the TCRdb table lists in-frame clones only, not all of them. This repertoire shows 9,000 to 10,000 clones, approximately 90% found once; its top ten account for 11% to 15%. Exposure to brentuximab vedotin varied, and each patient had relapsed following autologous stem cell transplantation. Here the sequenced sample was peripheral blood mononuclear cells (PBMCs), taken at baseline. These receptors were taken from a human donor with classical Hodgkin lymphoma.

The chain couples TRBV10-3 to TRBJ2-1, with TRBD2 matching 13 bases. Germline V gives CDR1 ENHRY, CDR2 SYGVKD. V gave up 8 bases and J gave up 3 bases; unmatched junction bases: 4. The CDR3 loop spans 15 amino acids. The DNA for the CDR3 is TGTGCCATCGGACTAGCGGGAGACCTCTACAATGAGCAGTTCTTC. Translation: CAIGLAGDLYNEQFF.

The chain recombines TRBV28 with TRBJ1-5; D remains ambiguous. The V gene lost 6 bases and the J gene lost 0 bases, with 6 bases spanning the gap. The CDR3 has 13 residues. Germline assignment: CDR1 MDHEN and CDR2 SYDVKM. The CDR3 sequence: CASRFYSNQPQHF. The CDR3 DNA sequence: TGTGCCAGCAGATTTTATAGCAATCAGCCCCAGCATTTT.

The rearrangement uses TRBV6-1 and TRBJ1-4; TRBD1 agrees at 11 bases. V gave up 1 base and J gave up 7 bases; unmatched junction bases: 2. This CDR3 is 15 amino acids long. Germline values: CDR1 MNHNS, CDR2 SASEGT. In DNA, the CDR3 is TGTGCCAGCAGTGAAGGCGGGACAGGGGGTGAAAAACTGTTTTTT. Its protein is CASSEGGTGGEKLFF.

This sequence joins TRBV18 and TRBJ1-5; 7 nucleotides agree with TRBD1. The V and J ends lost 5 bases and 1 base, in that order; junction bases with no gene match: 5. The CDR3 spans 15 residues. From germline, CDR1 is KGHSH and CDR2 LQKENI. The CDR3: CASSATGNSNQPQHF. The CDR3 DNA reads TGTGCCAGCTCAGCGACAGGGAACAGCAATCAGCCCCAGCATTTT.

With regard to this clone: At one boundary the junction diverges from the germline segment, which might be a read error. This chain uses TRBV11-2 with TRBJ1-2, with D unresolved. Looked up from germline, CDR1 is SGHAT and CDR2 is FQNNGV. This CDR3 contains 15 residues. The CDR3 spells CASSLDSSYYSGYTF. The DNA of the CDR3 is TGTGCCAGCAGCCTAGATTCCTCCTACTATAGCGGCTACACCTTC.

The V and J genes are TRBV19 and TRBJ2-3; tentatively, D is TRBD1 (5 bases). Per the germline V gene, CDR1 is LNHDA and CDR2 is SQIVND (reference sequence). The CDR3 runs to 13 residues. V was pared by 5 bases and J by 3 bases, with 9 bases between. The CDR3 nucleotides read TGTGCCAGTAGTCCAGGGCAGACAGATACGCAGTATTTT. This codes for CASSPGQTDTQYF.

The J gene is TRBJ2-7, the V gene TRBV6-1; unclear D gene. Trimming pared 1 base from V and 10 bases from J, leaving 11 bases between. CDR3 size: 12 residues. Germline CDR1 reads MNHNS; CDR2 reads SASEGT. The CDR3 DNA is TGTGCCAGCAGTGAAGTCGAGGTAGCTCAGTACTTC. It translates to CASSEVEVAQYF.

The CDR3 region has the DNA TGTGCCAGCAGCCCGACTAGCGGGGAAGAGACCCAGTACTTC. Residues: CASSPTSGEETQYF. V is TRBV7-9 and J is TRBJ2-5; TRBD2 aligns across 11 bases. CDR1 SEHNR and CDR2 FQNEAQ come from the germline V gene (reference sequence). The junction had 2 bases not matched to a gene; V was cut back by 5 bases and J by 3 bases. The CDR3 runs 14 residues.

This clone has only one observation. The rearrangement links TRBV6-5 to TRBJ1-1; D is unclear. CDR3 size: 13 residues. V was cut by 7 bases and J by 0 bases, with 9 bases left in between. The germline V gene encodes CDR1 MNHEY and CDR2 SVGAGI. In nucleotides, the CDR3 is TGTGCCAGCATCGGGGATTTGAACACTGAAGCTTTCTTT. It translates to CASIGDLNTEAFF.

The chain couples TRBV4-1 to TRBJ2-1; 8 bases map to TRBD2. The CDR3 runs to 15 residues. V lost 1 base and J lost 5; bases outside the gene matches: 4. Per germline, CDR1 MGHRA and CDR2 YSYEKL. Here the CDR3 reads CASSQGSAGDNEQFF. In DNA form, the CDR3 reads TGCGCCAGCAGCCAAGGTTCAGCGGGGGACAATGAGCAGTTCTTC.

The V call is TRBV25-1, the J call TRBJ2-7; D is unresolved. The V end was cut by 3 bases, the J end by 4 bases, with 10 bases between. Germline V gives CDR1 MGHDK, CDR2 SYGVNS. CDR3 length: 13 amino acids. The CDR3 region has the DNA TGTGCCAGCAGTGACCCCGAGGCTTACGAGCAGTACTTC. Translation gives CASSDPEAYEQYF.

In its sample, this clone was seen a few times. CDR3 in amino acids: CASSAGQPNQPQHF. The DNA for the CDR3 is TGCGCCAGCAGCGCCGGACAGCCCAATCAGCCCCAGCATTTT. The chain carries TRBV5-1 and TRBJ1-5; the D gene is possibly TRBD1 (6 bases). The length of the CDR3 is 14 residues. The germline V gene encodes CDR1 SGHRS and CDR2 YFSETQ. Deletions cut 4 bases from V and 3 bases from J, with 11 bases between.

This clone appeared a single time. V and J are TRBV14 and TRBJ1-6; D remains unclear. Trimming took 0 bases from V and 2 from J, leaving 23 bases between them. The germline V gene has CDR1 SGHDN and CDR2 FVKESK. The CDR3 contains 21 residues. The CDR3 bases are TGTGCCAGCAGCCAAGATTGGGTGGAGAGCTGGGAAGAACCCTATAATTCACCCCTCCACTTT. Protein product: CASSQDWVESWEEPYNSPLHF.

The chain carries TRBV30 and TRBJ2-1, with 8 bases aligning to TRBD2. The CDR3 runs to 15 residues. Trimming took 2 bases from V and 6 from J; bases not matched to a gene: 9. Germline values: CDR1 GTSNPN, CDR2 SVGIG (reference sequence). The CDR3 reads CAWSSGTRKGNEQFF. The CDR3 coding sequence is TGTGCCTGGAGTTCCGGGACTAGAAAGGGCAATGAGCAGTTCTTC.

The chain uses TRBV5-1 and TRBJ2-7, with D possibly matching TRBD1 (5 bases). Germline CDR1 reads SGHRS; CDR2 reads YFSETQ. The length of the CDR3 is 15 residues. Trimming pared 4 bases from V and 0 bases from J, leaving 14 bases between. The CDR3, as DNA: TGCGCCAGCAGCGAAGGACACAGGCTCTCCTACGAGCAGTACTTC. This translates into CASSEGHRLSYEQYF. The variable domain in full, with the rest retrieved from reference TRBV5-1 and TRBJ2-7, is KAGVTQTPRYLIKTRGQQVTLSCSPISGHRSVSWYQQTPGQGLQFLFEYFSETQRNKGNFPGRFSGRQFSNSRSEMNVSTLELGDSALYLCASSEGHRLSYEQYFGPGTRLTVT.

The CDR3 DNA reads as TGTGCTAGTGGTTCCGGGACAGGGGGCCAAAAATACTACGAGCAGTACTTC. Protein product: CASGSGTGGQKYYEQYF. The chain is built from TRBV12-5 and TRBJ2-7; 12 bases fit TRBD1. The CDR3 runs to 17 residues. Trimming removed 4 bases from V and 3 bases from J; junction bases left unmatched: 10. Germline V gene lookup returns CDR1 LGHNT and CDR2 FRNRAP.

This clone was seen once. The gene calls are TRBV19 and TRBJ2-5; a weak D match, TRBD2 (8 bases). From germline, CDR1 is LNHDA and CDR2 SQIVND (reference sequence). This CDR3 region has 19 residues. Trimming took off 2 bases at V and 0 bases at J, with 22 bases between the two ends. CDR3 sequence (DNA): TGTGCCAGTAGTATAAGGGGGCTACGGACTAGCAGGAACCAAGAGACCCAGTACTTC. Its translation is CASSIRGLRTSRNQETQYF.

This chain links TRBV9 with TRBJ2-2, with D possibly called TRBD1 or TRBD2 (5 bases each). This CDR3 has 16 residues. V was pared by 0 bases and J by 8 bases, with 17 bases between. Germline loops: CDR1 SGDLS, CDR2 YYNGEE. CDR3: CASSVAIAGTEGELFF. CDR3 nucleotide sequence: TGTGCCAGCAGCGTAGCTATAGCCGGGACCGAAGGGGAGCTGTTTTTT.

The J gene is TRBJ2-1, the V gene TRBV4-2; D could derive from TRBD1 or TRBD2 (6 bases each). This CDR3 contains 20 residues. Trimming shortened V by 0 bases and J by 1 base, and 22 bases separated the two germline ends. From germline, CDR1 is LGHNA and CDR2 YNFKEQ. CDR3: CASSQDILRGPGRSYNEQFF. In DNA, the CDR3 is TGTGCCAGCAGCCAAGATATTCTTCGGGGGCCGGGGAGATCCTACAATGAGCAGTTCTTC.

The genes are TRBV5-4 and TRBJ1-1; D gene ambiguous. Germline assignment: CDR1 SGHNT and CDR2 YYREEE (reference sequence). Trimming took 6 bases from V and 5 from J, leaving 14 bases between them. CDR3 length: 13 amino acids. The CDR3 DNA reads TGTGCCAGCACCATTCTCTCCGGGACTGAAGCTTTCTTT. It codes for CASTILSGTEAFF.

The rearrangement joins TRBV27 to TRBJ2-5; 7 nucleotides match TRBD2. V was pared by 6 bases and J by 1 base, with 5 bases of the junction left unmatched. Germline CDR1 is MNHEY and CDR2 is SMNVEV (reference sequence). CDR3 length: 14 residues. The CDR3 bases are TGTGCCAGCAGCAAGCGGGGAACCCAAGAGACCCAGTACTTC. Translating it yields CASSKRGTQETQYF.

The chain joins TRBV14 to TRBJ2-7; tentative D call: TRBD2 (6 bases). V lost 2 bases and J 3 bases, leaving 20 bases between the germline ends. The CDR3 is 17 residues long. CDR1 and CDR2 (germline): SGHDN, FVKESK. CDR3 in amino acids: CASSQWVVVAEGYEQYF. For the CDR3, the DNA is TGTGCCAGCAGCCAATGGGTGGTAGTAGCGGAGGGCTACGAGCAGTACTTC.

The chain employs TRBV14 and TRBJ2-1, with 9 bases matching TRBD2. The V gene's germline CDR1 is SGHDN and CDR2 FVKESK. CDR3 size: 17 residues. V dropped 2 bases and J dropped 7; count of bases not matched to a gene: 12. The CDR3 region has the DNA TGTGCCAGCAGCCAATGGGAGGCGGGAGGGCCGAGGAATGAGCAGTTCTTC. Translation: CASSQWEAGGPRNEQFF.

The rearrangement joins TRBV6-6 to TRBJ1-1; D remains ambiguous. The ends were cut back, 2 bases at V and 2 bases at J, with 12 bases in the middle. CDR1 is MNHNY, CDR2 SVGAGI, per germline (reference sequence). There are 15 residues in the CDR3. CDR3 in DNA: TGTGCCAGCAGTTACAGTATGAGCAAAAACACTGAAGCTTTCTTT. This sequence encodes CASSYSMSKNTEAFF.